The 13 T cell receptor beta chains below all came from one sample that was sequenced in a study of cytomegalovirus exposure and HLA in healthy donors. Both 60 Vbeta primers and 13 Jbeta primers went into the PCR. Produced via immunoSEQ multiplex PCR; TCRdb's table is partial and in-frame only. The sample lists under 300,000 clones, about 75% occurring once. The sequencing sample was made of PBMCs. All receptors come from a female donor in good health and CMV-seronegative.

This clone was seen just once. The CDR3 reads CASRAQVSSYEQYF. The CDR3 DNA reads TGCGCCAGCAGAGCACAGGTTAGCTCCTACGAGCAGTACTTC. The chain links TRBV5-1 to TRBJ2-7; possibly TRBD1 for D (5 bases). CDR3 size: 14 residues. V was shortened by 5 bases and J by 0 bases, with 12 bases between the two germline ends. Germline CDR1 and CDR2: SGHRS and YFSETQ.

This clone has just a few counts. The chain employs TRBV5-7 and TRBJ2-7; the D is unclear. TRBV5-7 is known as an ORF, though its function is uncertain. The CDR3 extends over 15 amino acids. The V and J ends lost 1 base and 0 bases respectively, with 11 bases between them. The CDR3 is CASSLLQENSYEQYF. The CDR3 bases are TGTGCCAGCAGCTTGCTCCAGGAAAACTCCTACGAGCAGTACTTC.

The rearrangement uses TRBV19 and TRBJ2-1; D is possibly TRBD1 (5 bases). Germline values: CDR1 LNHDA, CDR2 SQIVND (reference sequence). The CDR3 has 17 residues. Trimming pared 9 bases from V and 6 bases from J, leaving 27 bases between. The CDR3 region has the DNA TGTGCCAGCCTCCGAGAGGCCCCGCGAGATAGGGGCAATGAGCAGTTCTTC. Translated, it gives CASLREAPRDRGNEQFF.

This sequence joins TRBV15 and TRBJ2-5, with 8 bases identical to TRBD2. CDR3 length: 15 amino acids. With 5 bases clipped from V and 2 bases from J, the junction kept 7 bases outside the gene matches. In germline, CDR1 is LNHNV, CDR2 YYDKDF (reference sequence). DNA for the CDR3: TGTGCCACCAGCCCCTACGGGGGGGCGCAAGAGACCCAGTACTTC. This encodes CATSPYGGAQETQYF.

The gene calls are TRBV11-2 and TRBJ2-7; 14 nucleotides line up with TRBD2. Germline loops: CDR1 SGHAT, CDR2 FQNNGV. V gave up 3 bases and J gave up 6 bases; unmatched junction bases: 4. This CDR3 contains 15 residues. The CDR3 DNA reads as TGTGCCAGCAGCTTTCCGGGACTAGCGGGAGCCGAGCAGTACTTC. Its translation: CASSFPGLAGAEQYF.

This clone was observed a few times. This rearrangement joins TRBV7-2 to TRBJ2-1, with TRBD2 identical over 8 bases. This CDR3 is 15 amino acids long. Germline lookup yields CDR1 SGHTA and CDR2 FQGNSA. V lost 3 bases to trimming and J lost 3 bases; unmatched junction nucleotides: 4. As DNA, the CDR3 is TGTGCCAGCAGCTTCTTAGCGGGACGCTACAATGAGCAGTTCTTC. Protein product: CASSFLAGRYNEQFF.

V gene TRBV11-3 combines with J gene TRBJ2-1; possible D gene TRBD2, 5 bases. With 1 base removed from V and 10 bases from J, the gap between germline ends came to 11 bases. The CDR3 totals 13 residues. Germline V lookup: CDR1 SGHNT, CDR2 YENEEA. CDR3 bases: TGTGCCAGCAGCTTAGGCCTAGCACGGGAGCAGTTCTTC. It codes for CASSLGLAREQFF. Supplemented by reference TRBV11-3 and TRBJ2-1, the full variable domain reads EAGVVQSPRYKIIEKKQPVAFWCNPISGHNTLYWYLQNLGQGPELLIRYENEEAVDDSQLPKDRFSAERLKGVDSTLKIQPAELGDSAVYLCASSLGLAREQFFGPGTRLTVL.

The chain has TRBV7-9 and TRBJ1-1, with TRBD1 identical over 8 bases. Losses at the gene ends were 5 bases for V and 4 bases for J; bases not matched to a gene: 6. The CDR3 consists of 14 residues. Germline V gives CDR1 SEHNR, CDR2 FQNEAQ (reference sequence). CDR3 loop: CASSKDTGGTEAFF. Here the CDR3 DNA reads TGTGCCAGCAGCAAGGATACAGGGGGCACTGAAGCTTTCTTT.

V usage is TRBV6-1 and J usage is TRBJ1-2; 10 positions match TRBD1. The CDR3 runs 15 residues. The germline V gene has CDR1 MNHNS and CDR2 SASEGT. V shed 1 base and J 3 bases; nucleotides not matched to a gene: 2. The CDR3 DNA is TGTGCCAGCAGTGAAGTTGGGACAGGGGACTATGGCTACACCTTC. Protein: CASSEVGTGDYGYTF.

CDR3 region: CASSAGEHQPQHF. CDR3 sequence (DNA): TGTGCCAGCAGTGCGGGGGAGCATCAGCCCCAGCATTTT. The V call is TRBV6-1, the J call TRBJ1-5; maybe TRBD1 (5 bases). Germline-derived CDR1 and CDR2 are MNHNS and SASEGT. The CDR3 covers 13 residues. Trimming took off 4 bases at V and 5 bases at J, with 9 bases between the two ends.

This chain links TRBV25-1 with TRBJ1-4; D is perhaps TRBD1 (5 bases). CDR3 size: 12 residues. CDR1 and CDR2 (germline): MGHDK, SYGVNS. Between the trimmed V and J ends, which lost 2 bases and 10 bases, there was a span of 8 bases. CDR3 in amino acids: CASSEGARKLFF. CDR3 nucleotides: TGTGCCAGCAGTGAAGGGGCAAGAAAACTGTTTTTT.

The chain links TRBV27 to TRBJ2-6, with D hard to call. Trimming took off 2 bases at V and 0 bases at J, with 8 bases between the two ends. The CDR3 contains 16 residues. Germline CDR1 MNHEY, CDR2 SMNVEV (reference sequence). CDR3 region: CASSLAGFSGANVLTF. The CDR3 coding sequence is TGTGCCAGCAGTTTAGCAGGATTCTCTGGGGCCAACGTCCTGACTTTC.

This sequence joins TRBV5-1 and TRBJ2-5; D is perhaps TRBD2 (6 bases). Trimming took 5 bases from V and 3 from J, leaving 8 bases between them. Germline V gene data show CDR1 as SGHRS and CDR2 as YFSETQ. The CDR3 loop spans 12 amino acids. The CDR3 protein is CASSSGEETQYF. The CDR3 DNA reads as TGCGCCAGCAGTTCGGGAGAAGAGACCCAGTACTTC.